These T cell receptor beta chains were read from a single sample in a study of control samples from healthy donors and cancer patients. This table comes from immunoSEQ multiplex PCR, and its TCRdb copy is limited to in-frame clones, with some not included. The sample consists of some 120,000 clones, roughly 90% of them appearing once. Sequencing was done on a sample of blood. These TCRs come from a man younger than 35 in good health. CDR3s include the opening cysteine and the closing phenylalanine or tryptophan. Fields, in order: clone size, V gene, D gene, CDR3 length, J gene, CDR3 protein, CDR3 DNA. D genes are given only for firm matches. A row's size may be missing; if present it is once, few, many or a size class.

clone_size: .; v_call: TRBV14; d_call: .; cdr3_length: 16; j_call: TRBJ1-2; cdr3_aa: CASSVDGGLGRGGYTF; cdr3_nt: TGTGCCAGCAGCGTGGATGGGGGCTTAGGAAGAGGCGGCTACACCTTC
clone_size: .; v_call: TRBV19; d_call: .; cdr3_length: 16; j_call: TRBJ1-4; cdr3_aa: CASSTRARGINEKLFF; cdr3_nt: TGTGCCAGTAGTACCAGGGCCCGGGGGATTAATGAAAAACTGTTTTTT
clone_size: .; v_call: TRBV28; d_call: TRBD1; cdr3_length: 14; j_call: TRBJ2-7; cdr3_aa: CASMRDRGLYEQYF; cdr3_nt: TGTGCCAGCATGCGGGACAGGGGGCTTTACGAGCAGTACTTC
clone_size: .; v_call: TRBV12-3/TRBV12-4; d_call: .; cdr3_length: 13; j_call: TRBJ1-2; cdr3_aa: CASSLDTNYGYTF; cdr3_nt: TGTGCCAGCAGTTTAGACACTAACTATGGCTACACCTTC
clone_size: .; v_call: TRBV5-1; d_call: .; cdr3_length: 16; j_call: TRBJ1-4; cdr3_aa: CASSLGSVLPNEKLFF; cdr3_nt: TGCGCCAGCAGCTTGGGTTCTGTCCTTCCTAATGAAAAACTGTTTTTT
clone_size: once; v_call: TRBV18; d_call: .; cdr3_length: 12; j_call: TRBJ1-1; cdr3_aa: CASSPGGAEAFF; cdr3_nt: TGTGCCAGCTCACCGGGAGGCGCTGAAGCTTTCTTT
clone_size: .; v_call: TRBV7-3; d_call: .; cdr3_length: 15; j_call: TRBJ1-2; cdr3_aa: CASSLTLQTNYGYTF; cdr3_nt: TGTGCCAGCAGCTTAACTTTGCAGACGAACTATGGCTACACCTTC
clone_size: .; v_call: TRBV7-3; d_call: .; cdr3_length: 15; j_call: TRBJ2-1; cdr3_aa: CASSSSGGPYNEQFF; cdr3_nt: TGTGCCAGCAGCTCTTCCGGCGGGCCCTACAATGAGCAGTTCTTC
clone_size: .; v_call: TRBV5-5; d_call: .; cdr3_length: 17; j_call: TRBJ1-1; cdr3_aa: CASSLYLLSTSGTEAFF; cdr3_nt: TGTGCCAGCAGCTTGTATCTCTTGTCAACCTCCGGGACTGAAGCTTTCTTT
clone_size: .; v_call: TRBV20-1; d_call: TRBD1; cdr3_length: 13; j_call: TRBJ2-3; cdr3_aa: CSASRQGVDTQYF; cdr3_nt: TGCAGTGCTAGTAGACAGGGGGTAGATACGCAGTATTTT
clone_size: .; v_call: TRBV7-2; d_call: .; cdr3_length: 14; j_call: TRBJ2-7; cdr3_aa: CASSLFGQSYEQYF; cdr3_nt: TGTGCCAGCAGCTTATTTGGCCAGAGCTACGAGCAGTACTTC
clone_size: .; v_call: TRBV7-3; d_call: TRBD2; cdr3_length: 16; j_call: TRBJ2-1; cdr3_aa: CASSPTSGRFYNEQFF; cdr3_nt: TGTGCCAGCAGCCCCACTAGCGGGAGATTCTACAATGAGCAGTTCTTC
clone_size: few; v_call: TRBV19; d_call: TRBD2; cdr3_length: 13; j_call: TRBJ2-7; cdr3_aa: CASSIPPGGEQYF; cdr3_nt: TGTGCCAGTAGTATCCCACCGGGGGGTGAGCAGTACTTC
clone_size: .; v_call: TRBV4-3; d_call: .; cdr3_length: 15; j_call: TRBJ1-2; cdr3_aa: CASSQDERANYGYTF; cdr3_nt: TGCGCCAGCAGCCAAGATGAAAGGGCAAACTATGGCTACACCTTC
clone_size: few; v_call: TRBV6-5; d_call: .; cdr3_length: 13; j_call: TRBJ2-7; cdr3_aa: CASSYSTGYEQYF; cdr3_nt: TGTGCCAGCAGTTACTCGACCGGTTACGAGCAGTACTTC
clone_size: .; v_call: TRBV27; d_call: .; cdr3_length: 16; j_call: TRBJ2-2; cdr3_aa: CASSTPVRGNGGELFF; cdr3_nt: TGTGCCAGCAGTACCCCCGTCAGGGGAAACGGCGGGGAGCTGTTTTTT
clone_size: .; v_call: TRBV5-1; d_call: .; cdr3_length: 13; j_call: TRBJ1-5; cdr3_aa: CASSLAGGQPQHF; cdr3_nt: TGCGCCAGCAGCTTGGCCGGGGGCCAGCCCCAGCATTTT
clone_size: .; v_call: TRBV12-3/TRBV12-4; d_call: TRBD1; cdr3_length: 13; j_call: TRBJ1-1; cdr3_aa: CASSRQGGTEAFF; cdr3_nt: TGTGCCAGCAGTAGACAGGGGGGCACTGAAGCTTTCTTT
clone_size: .; v_call: TRBV18; d_call: .; cdr3_length: 15; j_call: TRBJ1-6; cdr3_aa: CASSPDRQNNSPLHF; cdr3_nt: TGTGCCAGCTCCCCGGACAGACAGAATAATTCACCCCTCCACTTT
clone_size: .; v_call: TRBV11-2; d_call: .; cdr3_length: 15; j_call: TRBJ2-3; cdr3_aa: CASSLGDFVSDTQYF; cdr3_nt: TGTGCCAGCAGCTTAGGGGACTTCGTTTCGGATACGCAGTATTTT
clone_size: .; v_call: TRBV5-1; d_call: .; cdr3_length: 16; j_call: TRBJ2-6; cdr3_aa: CASSLIGLAGANVLTF; cdr3_nt: TGCGCCAGCTCCCTGATTGGGCTTGCTGGGGCCAACGTCCTGACTTTC
clone_size: .; v_call: TRBV28; d_call: TRBD2; cdr3_length: 18; j_call: TRBJ2-7; cdr3_aa: CASSGRGLAGVRLSEQYF; cdr3_nt: TGTGCCAGCAGCGGACGGGGACTAGCGGGAGTGAGGTTGTCCGAGCAGTACTTC
clone_size: once; v_call: TRBV7-9; d_call: .; cdr3_length: 16; j_call: TRBJ1-2; cdr3_aa: CASSLVGPAPHYGYTF; cdr3_nt: TGTGCCAGCAGCTTAGTCGGACCCGCGCCACACTATGGCTACACCTTC
clone_size: .; v_call: TRBV5-1; d_call: .; cdr3_length: 15; j_call: TRBJ2-3; cdr3_aa: CASSLEGGHTDTQYF; cdr3_nt: TGCGCCAGCAGCTTGGAGGGGGGGCACACAGATACGCAGTATTTT
clone_size: few; v_call: TRBV15; d_call: .; cdr3_length: 14; j_call: TRBJ1-2; cdr3_aa: CATSRARTAYGYTF; cdr3_nt: TGTGCCACCAGCAGAGCGAGGACAGCCTATGGCTACACCTTC